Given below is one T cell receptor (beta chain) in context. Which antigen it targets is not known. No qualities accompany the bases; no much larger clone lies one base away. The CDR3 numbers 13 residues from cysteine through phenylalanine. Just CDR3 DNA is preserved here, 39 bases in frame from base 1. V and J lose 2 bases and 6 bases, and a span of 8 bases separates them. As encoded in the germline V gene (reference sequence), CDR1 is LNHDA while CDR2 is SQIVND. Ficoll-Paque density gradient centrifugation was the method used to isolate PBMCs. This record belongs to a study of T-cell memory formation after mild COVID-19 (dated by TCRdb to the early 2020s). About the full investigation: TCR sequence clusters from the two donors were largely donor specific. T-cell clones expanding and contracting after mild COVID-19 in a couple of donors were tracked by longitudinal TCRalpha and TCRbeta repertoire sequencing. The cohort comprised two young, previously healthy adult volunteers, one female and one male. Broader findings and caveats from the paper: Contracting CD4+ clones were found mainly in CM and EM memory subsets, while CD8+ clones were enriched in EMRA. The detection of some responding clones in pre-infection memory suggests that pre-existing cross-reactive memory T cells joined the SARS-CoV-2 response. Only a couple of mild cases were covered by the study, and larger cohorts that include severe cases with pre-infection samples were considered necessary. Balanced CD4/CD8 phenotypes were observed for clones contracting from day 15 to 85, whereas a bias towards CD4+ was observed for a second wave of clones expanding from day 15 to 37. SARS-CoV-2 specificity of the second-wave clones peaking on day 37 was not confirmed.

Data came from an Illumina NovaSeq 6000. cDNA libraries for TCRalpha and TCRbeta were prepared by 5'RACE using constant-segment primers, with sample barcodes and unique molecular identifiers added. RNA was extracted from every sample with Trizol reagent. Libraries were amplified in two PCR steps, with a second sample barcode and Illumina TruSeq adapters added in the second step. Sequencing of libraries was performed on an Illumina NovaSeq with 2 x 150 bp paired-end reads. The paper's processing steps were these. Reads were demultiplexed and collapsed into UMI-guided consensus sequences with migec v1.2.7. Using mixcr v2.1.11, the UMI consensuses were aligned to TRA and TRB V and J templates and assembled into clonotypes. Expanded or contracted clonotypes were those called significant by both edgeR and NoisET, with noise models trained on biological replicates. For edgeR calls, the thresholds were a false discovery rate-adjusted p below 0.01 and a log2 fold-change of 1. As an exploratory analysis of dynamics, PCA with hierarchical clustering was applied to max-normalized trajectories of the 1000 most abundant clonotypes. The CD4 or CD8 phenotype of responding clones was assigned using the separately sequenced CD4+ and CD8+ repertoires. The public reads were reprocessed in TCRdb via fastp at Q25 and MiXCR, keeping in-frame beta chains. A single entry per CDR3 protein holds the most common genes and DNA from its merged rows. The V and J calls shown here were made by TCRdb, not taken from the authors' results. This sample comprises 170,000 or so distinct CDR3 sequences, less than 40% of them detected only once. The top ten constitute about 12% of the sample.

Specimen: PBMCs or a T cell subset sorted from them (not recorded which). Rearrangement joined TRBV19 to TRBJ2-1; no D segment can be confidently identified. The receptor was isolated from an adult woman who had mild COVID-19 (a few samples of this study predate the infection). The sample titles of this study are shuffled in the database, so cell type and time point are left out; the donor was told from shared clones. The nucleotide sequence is TGTGCCAGTAGTATAAGCCTTCTCAATGAGCAGTTCTTC. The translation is CASSISLLNEQFF. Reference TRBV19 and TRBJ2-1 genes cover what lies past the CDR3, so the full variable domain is DGGITQSPKYLFRKEGQNVTLSCEQNLNHDAMYWYRQDPGQGLRLIYYSQIVNDFQKGDIAEGYSVSREKKESFPLTVTSAQKNPTAFYLCASSISLLNEQFFGPGTRLTVL.